What follows are 8 T cell receptor beta chains derived from one specimen sequenced in a study of blood T cell repertoires in COVID-19. Using immunoSEQ multiplex PCR, the repertoire was profiled, and TCRdb retains in-frame clones only, with some absent. The sample contains about 63,000 clones, 88% of which appear only once. The sequenced sample consisted of peripheral blood. The receptors shown here come from a human donor in a cohort sampled during active COVID-19.

The chain carries TRBV9 and TRBJ2-1; 8 bases fit TRBD1. The V gene's germline CDR1 is SGDLS and CDR2 YYNGEE. Germline trimming cut 3 bases from V and 9 bases from J; bases unmatched to any gene: 14. This CDR3 has 16 amino acids. CDR3 DNA sequence: TGTGCCAGCAGCGGGACCGGGACAGGTCCCGCCGGTGAGCAGTTCTTC. Its translation is CASSGTGTGPAGEQFF.

This chain links TRBV6-5 with TRBJ2-5; D may be TRBD2 (5 bases). The germline gives CDR1 MNHEY, CDR2 SVGAGI. V was pared by 6 bases and J by 9 bases, with 23 bases between. The CDR3 is 15 residues long. The CDR3 nucleotides read TGTGCCAGCAGGAACCGACGGGGAGTTTATGAGGCCCAGTACTTC. Translating it yields CASRNRRGVYEAQYF.

The chain employs TRBV3-1 (or the pseudogene TRBV3-2) and TRBJ2-1, with TRBD2 matching over 9 bases. The CDR3 is 16 amino acids. The V and J ends lost 4 bases and 3 bases, in that order; junction bases with no gene match: 7. Per germline, CDR1 LGHDT and CDR2 YNNKEL (reference sequence). CDR3 sequence reads: CASSPNSGSLYNEQFF. The DNA of the CDR3 is TGTGCCAGCAGCCCAAATAGCGGGAGTCTCTACAATGAGCAGTTCTTC.

The J gene is TRBJ2-1, the V gene TRBV5-1; D unresolved. CDR3 length equals 15 residues. Germline V lookup: CDR1 SGHRS, CDR2 YFSETQ. The V end lost 5 bases, the J end lost 0 bases, and 12 bases lay between the germline ends. CDR3 coding DNA: TGCGCCAGCAGTCTCGATGCCGGCTCCTACAATGAGCAGTTCTTC. This translates into CASSLDAGSYNEQFF.

V is TRBV21-1 and J is TRBJ2-7; TRBD2 was called by the table and not checked on the DNA. TRBV21-1 is labeled a pseudogene. CDR3 length: 13 residues. The CDR3 DNA follows: TGTGCCAGCCTGGGGACTAGCGGGGCCGAGCAGTACTTC. Its protein is CASLGTSGAEQYF.

J is TRBJ2-1 and V is TRBV9; 7 bases are a match to TRBD1. Unmatched junction bases numbered 4, after V lost 4 bases and J lost 3 bases. Germline V gene sequence: CDR1 SGDLS, CDR2 YYNGEE. The CDR3 covers 14 residues. CDR3 sequence (DNA): TGTGCCAGCAGCCCTCGGGACAGCTACAATGAGCAGTTCTTC. This encodes CASSPRDSYNEQFF.

V and J are TRBV6-2 or TRBV6-3 and TRBJ2-4; 8 bases are shared with TRBD1. Germline assignment: CDR1 MNHEY and CDR2 SVGEGT. The CDR3 has 18 amino acids. V shed 0 bases and J 5 bases; nucleotides not matched to a gene: 12. The CDR3, as DNA: TGTGCCAGCAGTTACTCGAGGGGACAGGCCTATACACAAAACATTCAGTACTTC. The encoded protein is CASSYSRGQAYTQNIQYF.

The genes are TRBV18 and TRBJ1-6, with D possibly matching TRBD1 (5 bases). V lost 3 bases to trimming and J lost 7 bases, with 10 bases between them. CDR3 size: 14 residues. Germline V CDR1 and CDR2: KGHSH, LQKENI. In DNA form, the CDR3 reads TGTGCCAGCTCACCGCAGGGCCTGAATTCACCCCTCCACTTT. The encoded protein is CASSPQGLNSPLHF.